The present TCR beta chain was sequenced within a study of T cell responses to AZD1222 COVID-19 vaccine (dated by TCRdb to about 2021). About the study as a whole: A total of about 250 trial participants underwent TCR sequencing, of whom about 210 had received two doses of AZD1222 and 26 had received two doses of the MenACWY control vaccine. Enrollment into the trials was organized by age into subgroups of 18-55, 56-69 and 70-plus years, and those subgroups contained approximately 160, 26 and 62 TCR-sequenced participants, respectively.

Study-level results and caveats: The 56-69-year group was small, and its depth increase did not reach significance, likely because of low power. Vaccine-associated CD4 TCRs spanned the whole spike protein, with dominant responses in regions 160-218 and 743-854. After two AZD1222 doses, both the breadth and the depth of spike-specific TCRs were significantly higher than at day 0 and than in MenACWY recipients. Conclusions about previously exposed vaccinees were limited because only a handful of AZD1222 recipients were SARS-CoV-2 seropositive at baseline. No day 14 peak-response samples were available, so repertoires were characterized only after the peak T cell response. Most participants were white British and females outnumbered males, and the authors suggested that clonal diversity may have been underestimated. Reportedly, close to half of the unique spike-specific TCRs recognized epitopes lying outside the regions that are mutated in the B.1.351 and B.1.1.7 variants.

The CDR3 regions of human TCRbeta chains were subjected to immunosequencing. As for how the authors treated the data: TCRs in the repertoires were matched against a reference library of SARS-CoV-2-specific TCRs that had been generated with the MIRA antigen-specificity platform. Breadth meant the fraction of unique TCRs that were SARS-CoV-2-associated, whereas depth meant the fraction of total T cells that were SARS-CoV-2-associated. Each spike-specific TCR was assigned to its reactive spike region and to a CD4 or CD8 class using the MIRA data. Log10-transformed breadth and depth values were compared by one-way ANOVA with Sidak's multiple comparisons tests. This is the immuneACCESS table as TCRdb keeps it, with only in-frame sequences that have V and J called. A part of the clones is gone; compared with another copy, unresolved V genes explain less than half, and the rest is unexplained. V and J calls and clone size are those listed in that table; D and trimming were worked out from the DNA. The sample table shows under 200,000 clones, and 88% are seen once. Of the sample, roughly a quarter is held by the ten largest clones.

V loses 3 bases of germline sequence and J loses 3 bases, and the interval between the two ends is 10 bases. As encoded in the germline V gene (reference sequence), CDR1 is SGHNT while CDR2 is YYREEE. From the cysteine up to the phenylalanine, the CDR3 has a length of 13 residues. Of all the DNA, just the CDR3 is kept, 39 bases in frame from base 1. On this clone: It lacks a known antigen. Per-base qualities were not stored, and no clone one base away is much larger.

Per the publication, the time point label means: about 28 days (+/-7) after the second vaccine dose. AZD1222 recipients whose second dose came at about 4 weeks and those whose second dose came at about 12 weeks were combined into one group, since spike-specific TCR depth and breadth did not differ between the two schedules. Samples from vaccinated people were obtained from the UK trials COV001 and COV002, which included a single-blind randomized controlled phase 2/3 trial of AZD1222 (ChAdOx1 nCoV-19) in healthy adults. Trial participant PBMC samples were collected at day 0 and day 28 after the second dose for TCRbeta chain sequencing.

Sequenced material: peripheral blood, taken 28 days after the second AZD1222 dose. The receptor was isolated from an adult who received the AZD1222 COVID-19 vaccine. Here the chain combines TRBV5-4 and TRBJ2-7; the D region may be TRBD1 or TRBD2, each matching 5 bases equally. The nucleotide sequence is TGTGCCAGCAGCTCCGGGGCGAACTACGAGCAGTACTTC. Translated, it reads CASSSGANYEQYF.